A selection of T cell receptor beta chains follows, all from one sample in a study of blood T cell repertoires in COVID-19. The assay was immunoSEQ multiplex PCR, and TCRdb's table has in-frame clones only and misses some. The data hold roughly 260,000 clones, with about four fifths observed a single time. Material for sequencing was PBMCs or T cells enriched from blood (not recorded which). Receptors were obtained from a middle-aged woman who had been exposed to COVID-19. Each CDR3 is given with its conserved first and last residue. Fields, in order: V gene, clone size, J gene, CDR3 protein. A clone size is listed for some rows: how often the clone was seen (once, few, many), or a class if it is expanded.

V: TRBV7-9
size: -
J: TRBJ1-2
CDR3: CASSLGSGADGYTF

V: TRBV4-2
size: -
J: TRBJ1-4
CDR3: CASSGQGNEKLFF

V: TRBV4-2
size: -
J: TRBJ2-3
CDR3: CASSPSGGPISSTDTQYF

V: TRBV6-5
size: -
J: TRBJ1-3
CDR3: CASSPTLSSGNTIYF

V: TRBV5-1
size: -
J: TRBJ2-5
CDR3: CAIHPVAGGHKCQETQYF

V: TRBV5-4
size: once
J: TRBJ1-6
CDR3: CASSFRDRGPSPLHF

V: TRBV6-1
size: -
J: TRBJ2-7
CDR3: CASSDPGTGSYEQYF

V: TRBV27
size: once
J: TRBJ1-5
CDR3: CASSLKENQPQHF

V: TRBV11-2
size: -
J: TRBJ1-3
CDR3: CASSLSGAVSAGNTIYF

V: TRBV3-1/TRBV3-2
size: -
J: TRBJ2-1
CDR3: CASRAGGWYNEQFF

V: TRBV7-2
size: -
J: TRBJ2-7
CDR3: CASKQDDPTYEQYF

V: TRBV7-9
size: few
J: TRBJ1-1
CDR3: CASSLTGVDTEAFF

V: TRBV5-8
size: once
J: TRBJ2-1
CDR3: CASSFHQGSSYNEQFF

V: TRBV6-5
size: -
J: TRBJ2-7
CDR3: CASSYSGWGDYEQYF

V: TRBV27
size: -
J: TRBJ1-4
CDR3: CASSLKGQGETNEKLFF

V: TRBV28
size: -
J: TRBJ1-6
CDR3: CASNIERDFGSPLHF

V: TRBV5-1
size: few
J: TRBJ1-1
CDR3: CASSFKGDTEAFF

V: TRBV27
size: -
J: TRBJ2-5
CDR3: CASSLGYAEVSRYHF

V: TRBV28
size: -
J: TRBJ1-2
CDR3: CASSSGRDYGYTF